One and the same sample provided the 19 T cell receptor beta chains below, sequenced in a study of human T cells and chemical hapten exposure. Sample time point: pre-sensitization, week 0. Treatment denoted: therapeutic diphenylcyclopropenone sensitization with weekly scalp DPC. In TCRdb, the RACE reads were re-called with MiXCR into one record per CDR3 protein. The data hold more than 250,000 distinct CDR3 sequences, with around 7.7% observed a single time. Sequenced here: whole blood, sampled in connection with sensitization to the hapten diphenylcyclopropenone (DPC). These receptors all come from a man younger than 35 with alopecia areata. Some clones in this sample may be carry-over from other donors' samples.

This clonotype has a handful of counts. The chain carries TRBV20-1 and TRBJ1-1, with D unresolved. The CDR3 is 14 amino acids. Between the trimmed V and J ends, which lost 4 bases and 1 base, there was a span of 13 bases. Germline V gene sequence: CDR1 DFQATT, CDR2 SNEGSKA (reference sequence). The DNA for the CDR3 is TGCAGTGCTAATAGGCAACTCGGGAACACTGAAGCTTTCTTT. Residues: CSANRQLGNTEAFF.

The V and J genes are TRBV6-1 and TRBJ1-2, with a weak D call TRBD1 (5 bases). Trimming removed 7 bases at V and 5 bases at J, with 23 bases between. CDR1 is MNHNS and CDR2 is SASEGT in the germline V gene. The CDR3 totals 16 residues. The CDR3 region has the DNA TGTGCCAGCACTGGGACGGTCGGACAACAATCTTATGGCTACACCTTC. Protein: CASTGTVGQQSYGYTF.

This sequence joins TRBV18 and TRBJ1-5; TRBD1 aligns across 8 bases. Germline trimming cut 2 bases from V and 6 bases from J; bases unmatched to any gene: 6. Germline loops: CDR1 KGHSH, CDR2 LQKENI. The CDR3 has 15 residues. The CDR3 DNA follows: TGTGCCAGCTCACCAGCCGACAGGGGTAGTCAGCCCCAGCATTTT. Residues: CASSPADRGSQPQHF.

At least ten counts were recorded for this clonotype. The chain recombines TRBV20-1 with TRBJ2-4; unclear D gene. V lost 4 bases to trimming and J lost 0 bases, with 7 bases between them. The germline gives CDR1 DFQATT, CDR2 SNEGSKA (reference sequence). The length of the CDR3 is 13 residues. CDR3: CSATIRAKNIQYF. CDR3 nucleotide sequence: TGCAGTGCTACGATCCGAGCCAAAAACATTCAGTACTTC.

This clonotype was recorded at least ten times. CDR3 protein: CASSPEGTVRNEKLFF. The CDR3 nucleotides read TGTGCCAGCAGCCCCGAAGGCACAGTAAGAAATGAAAAACTGTTTTTT. The rearrangement links TRBV9 to TRBJ1-4; D remains ambiguous. Trimming pared 4 bases from V and 5 bases from J, leaving 18 bases between. Germline values: CDR1 SGDLS, CDR2 YYNGEE. There are 16 residues in the CDR3. The entire variable domain, with the rest obtained from reference TRBV9 and TRBJ1-4, is as follows: DSGVTQTPKHLITATGQRVTLRCSPRSGDLSVYWYQQSLDQGLQFLIQYYNGEERAKGNILERFSAQQFPDLHSELNLSSLELGDSALYFCASSPEGTVRNEKLFFGSGTQLSVL.

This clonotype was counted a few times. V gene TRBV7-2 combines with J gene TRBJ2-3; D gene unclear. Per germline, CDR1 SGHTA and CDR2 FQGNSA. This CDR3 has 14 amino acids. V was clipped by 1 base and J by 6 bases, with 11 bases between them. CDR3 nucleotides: TGTGCCAGCAGCTTAGGACTGTTGAGCGATACGCAGTATTTT. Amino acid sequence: CASSLGLLSDTQYF. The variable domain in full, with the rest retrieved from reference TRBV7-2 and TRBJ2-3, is GAGVSQSPSNKVTEKGKDVELRCDPISGHTALYWYRQSLGQGLEFLIYFQGNSAPDKSGLPSDRFSAERTGGSVSTLTIQRTQQEDSAVYLCASSLGLLSDTQYFGPGTRLTVL.

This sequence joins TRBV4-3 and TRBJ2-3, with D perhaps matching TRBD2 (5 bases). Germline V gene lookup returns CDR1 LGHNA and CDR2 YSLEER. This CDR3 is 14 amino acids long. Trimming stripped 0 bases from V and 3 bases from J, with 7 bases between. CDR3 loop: CASSQDGLTDTQYF. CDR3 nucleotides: TGCGCCAGCAGCCAAGATGGACTGACAGATACGCAGTATTTT.

The CDR3 region is CSVEGFAEGRSYEQYF. The DNA for the CDR3 is TGCAGCGTTGAAGGTTTCGCTGAGGGCCGCTCCTACGAGCAGTACTTC. The chain uses TRBV29-1 and TRBJ2-7, with D possibly TRBD2 on 5 matching bases. The CDR3 runs 16 residues. The V gene's germline CDR1 is SQVTM and CDR2 ANQGSEA. The germline V and J ends were trimmed by 1 base and 0 bases, with 16 bases remaining between them.

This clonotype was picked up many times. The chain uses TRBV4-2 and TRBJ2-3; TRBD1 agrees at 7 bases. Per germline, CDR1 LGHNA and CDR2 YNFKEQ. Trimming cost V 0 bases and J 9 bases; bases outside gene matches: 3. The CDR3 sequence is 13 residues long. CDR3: CASSQDTGATQYF. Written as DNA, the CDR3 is TGTGCCAGCAGCCAAGATACAGGGGCCACGCAGTATTTT.

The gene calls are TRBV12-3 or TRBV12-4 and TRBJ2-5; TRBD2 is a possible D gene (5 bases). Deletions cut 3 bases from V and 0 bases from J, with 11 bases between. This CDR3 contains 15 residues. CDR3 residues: CASSLPSWYQETQYF. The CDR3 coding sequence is TGTGCCAGCAGTTTGCCTAGCTGGTACCAAGAGACCCAGTACTTC.

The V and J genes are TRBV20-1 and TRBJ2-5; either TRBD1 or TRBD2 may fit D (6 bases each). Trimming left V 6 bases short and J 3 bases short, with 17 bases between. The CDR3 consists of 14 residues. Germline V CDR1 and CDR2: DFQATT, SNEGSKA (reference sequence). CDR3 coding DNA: TGCAGTGCCACCAAGCCGGGGGCGGAAGAGACCCAGTACTTC. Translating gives CSATKPGAEETQYF.

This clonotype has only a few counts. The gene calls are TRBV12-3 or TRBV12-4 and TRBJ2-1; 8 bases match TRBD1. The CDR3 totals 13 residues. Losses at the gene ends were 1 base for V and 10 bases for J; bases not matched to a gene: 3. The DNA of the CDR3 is TGTGCCAGCAGTTTAGGGACAGGGTTGGAGCAGTTCTTC. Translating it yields CASSLGTGLEQFF.

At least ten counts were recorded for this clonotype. The CDR3 sequence is CASRPQGYSTEAFF. In DNA form, the CDR3 reads TGTGCCAGCAGGCCTCAGGGGTATTCCACTGAAGCTTTCTTT. This chain joins TRBV6-5 and TRBJ1-1, with D maybe TRBD1 (6 bases). V lost 6 bases and J 4 bases, leaving 15 bases between the germline ends. The germline V gene has CDR1 MNHEY and CDR2 SVGAGI. This CDR3 comprises 14 residues.

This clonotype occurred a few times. Here the CDR3 DNA reads TGTGCCAGCAGTGGACAGGGGGCCGGGGCCAACGTCCTGACTTTC. Encoded protein: CASSGQGAGANVLTF. The chain recombines TRBV28 with TRBJ2-6, with 11 bases that match TRBD1. V lost 5 bases and J lost 4; bases outside the gene matches: 1. The CDR3 runs to 15 residues. Germline V lookup: CDR1 MDHEN, CDR2 SYDVKM.

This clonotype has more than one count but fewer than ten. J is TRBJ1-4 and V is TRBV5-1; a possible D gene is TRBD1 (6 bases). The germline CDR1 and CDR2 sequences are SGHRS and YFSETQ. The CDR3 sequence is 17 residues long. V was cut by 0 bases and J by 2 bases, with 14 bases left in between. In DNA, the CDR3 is TGCGCCAGCAGCTTGGCCGGGGGGCGGTTTACTAATGAAAAACTGTTTTTT. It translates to CASSLAGGRFTNEKLFF.

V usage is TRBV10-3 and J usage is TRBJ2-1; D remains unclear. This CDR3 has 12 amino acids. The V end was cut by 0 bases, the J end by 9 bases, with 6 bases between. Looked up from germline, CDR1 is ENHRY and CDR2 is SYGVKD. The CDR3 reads CAISESLPEQFF. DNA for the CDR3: TGTGCCATCAGTGAGTCGCTCCCTGAGCAGTTCTTC.

CDR3 region: CASSSALAGTDTQYF. The CDR3 DNA reads as TGTGCCAGCAGCTCTGCACTAGCGGGCACAGATACGCAGTATTTT. The chain carries TRBV9 and TRBJ2-3; the match to TRBD2 covers 8 bases. Germline lookup yields CDR1 SGDLS and CDR2 YYNGEE. The V segment lost 4 bases and the J segment 1 base; nucleotides outside the gene matches: 5. The CDR3 sequence is 15 residues long.

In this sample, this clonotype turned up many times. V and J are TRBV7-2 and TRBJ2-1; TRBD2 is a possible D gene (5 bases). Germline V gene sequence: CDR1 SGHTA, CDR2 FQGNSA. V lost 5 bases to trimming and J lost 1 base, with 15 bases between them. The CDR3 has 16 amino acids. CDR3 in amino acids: CASSRDRDQSYNEQFF. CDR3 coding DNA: TGTGCCAGCAGCCGCGACCGGGATCAATCCTACAATGAGCAGTTCTTC.

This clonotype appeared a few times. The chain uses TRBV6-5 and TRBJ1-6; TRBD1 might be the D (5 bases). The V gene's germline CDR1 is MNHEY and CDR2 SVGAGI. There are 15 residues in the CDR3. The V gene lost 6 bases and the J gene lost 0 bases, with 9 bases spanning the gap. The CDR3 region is CASRRGSSYNSPLHF. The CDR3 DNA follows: TGTGCCAGCAGGCGGGGGAGCTCCTATAATTCACCCCTCCACTTT.